The subject of this entry is one T cell receptor beta chain. It lacks a known antigen. Base qualities were left out, and no much larger clone turns up one base away. The CDR3 regions of human TCRbeta chains were analyzed by immunosequencing. As for the authors' bioinformatics: TCRs in the repertoires were matched against a reference library of SARS-CoV-2-specific TCRs that had been generated with the MIRA antigen-specificity platform. Breadth meant the fraction of unique TCRs that were SARS-CoV-2-associated, whereas depth meant the fraction of total T cells that were SARS-CoV-2-associated. Using the MIRA data, each spike-specific TCR was mapped to the spike region that the TCR reacts to and placed in a CD4 or CD8 class. Log10-transformed breadth and depth values were compared by one-way ANOVA with Sidak's multiple comparisons tests. Sourced from immuneACCESS, this table was stored by TCRdb with only in-frame sequences that have V and J called. A share of the clones is absent; for the studies checked, an unresolved V gene accounts for under half, and the remainder has no known explanation. D and trimming were read from the DNA, whereas the V and J calls and clone size are those reported in that table. This sample is represented by about 120,000 clones; about 86% of them were singletons. The ten biggest clones cover approximately 9.6% of the sample.

This entry comes from a study of T cell responses to AZD1222 COVID-19 vaccine (dated by TCRdb to about 2021). Background for the entire study: Because spike-specific TCR depth and breadth did not differ between the two schedules, AZD1222 recipients who got a second dose at roughly 4 weeks were pooled with those who got a second dose at roughly 12 weeks. A total of 230 or so trial participants underwent TCR sequencing, of whom 207 received two doses of AZD1222 and around 25 received two doses of the MenACWY control vaccine. Enrollment into the trials was organized by age into subgroups of 18-55, 56-69 and 70-plus years, and those subgroups contained approximately 160, 26 and 62 TCR-sequenced participants, respectively.

Per the publication, the time point label means: baseline before first vaccination. Vaccinee samples were obtained from the UK trials COV001 and COV002, which included a single-blind randomized controlled phase 2/3 trial of AZD1222 (ChAdOx1 nCoV-19) in healthy adults. For TCRbeta chain sequencing, PBMC samples were collected from trial participants at day 0 and at day 28 after the second dose. Here is what the overall study found, with its caveats: In the small 56-69-year group, the increase in depth fell short of significance, most likely because of low power. CD4 TCRs associated with the vaccine covered the entire spike protein, and the dominant responses were in regions 160-218 and 743-854. Reportedly, almost half of the unique spike-specific TCRs recognized epitopes lying outside the regions that are mutated in the B.1.351 and B.1.1.7 variants. Participants were mostly white British, with more females than males. The authors suggested clonal diversity may have been underestimated. After two AZD1222 doses, both the breadth and the depth of spike-specific TCRs were significantly higher than at day 0 and than in MenACWY recipients. Because no samples from the day 14 peak response were available, repertoires could be characterized only after the peak T cell response. Conclusions about previously exposed vaccinees were limited because only 5 or 6 AZD1222 recipients were SARS-CoV-2 seropositive at baseline.

V loses 5 bases of germline sequence and J loses 5 bases, and the interval between the two ends is 13 bases. Including the terminal cysteine and phenylalanine, the CDR3 comprises 14 residues. Only the CDR3 DNA stays, 42 bases, in frame from base 1. The germline V gene encodes CDR1 KGHSH and CDR2 LQKENI. This specimen consisted of peripheral blood, obtained on day 0 of AZD1222 vaccination. The sequence was obtained from an adult in good health. The rearranged chain carries TRBV18 and TRBJ1-5; the D gene is possibly TRBD1, with 5 bases matching. The sequenced DNA: TGTGCCAGCTCAATACTCCGGGACGATCAGCCCCAGCATTTT. Translated, it gives CASSILRDDQPQHF.